Listed here are 30 T cell receptor beta chains from one sample, sequenced in a study of identical twins. TCRdb re-called the 5' RACE reads through MiXCR, storing one row per CDR3 protein. The repertoire has about 250,000 distinct CDR3 sequences, around 8.3% of them found once; the top ten carry 3% to 3.5%. The same sample was also studied in work on yellow fever vaccine responses in identical twins.

Sequencing was carried out using CD8+ T cells sorted from blood. These receptors were obtained from a woman between 18 and 30 years old in good health.

This clonotype showed up many times. The genes are TRBV29-1 and TRBJ2-7, with D perhaps TRBD2 (6 bases). Germline lookup yields CDR1 SQVTM and CDR2 ANQGSEA. V dropped 6 bases and J dropped 1 base, with 16 bases sitting between them. CDR3 length: 14 amino acids. The CDR3 nucleotides read TGCAGCGTGTACGTTAGCGGCGATTCCTACGAGCAGTACTTC. Protein: CSVYVSGDSYEQYF.

This clonotype was seen many times. This chain links TRBV12-3 or TRBV12-4 with TRBJ1-1; D is unclear. V gave up 4 bases and J gave up 10 bases, with 19 bases separating them. This CDR3 is built from 14 residues. The CDR3 here is CASSSHPTAFGAFF. DNA of the CDR3: TGTGCCAGCAGTTCCCATCCGACCGCTTTTGGAGCTTTCTTT.

The V call is TRBV27, the J call TRBJ2-3; no clear D gene. Trimming pared 5 bases from V and 3 bases from J, leaving 15 bases between. The CDR3 is 15 residues long. Germline assignment: CDR1 MNHEY and CDR2 SMNVEV (reference sequence). CDR3 coding DNA: TGTGCCAGCAGTCCTTCCGCCTGGGGTACAGATACGCAGTATTTT. Encoded protein: CASSPSAWGTDTQYF.

This clonotype was observed at least ten times. V and J are TRBV12-3 or TRBV12-4 and TRBJ1-2, with D tentatively TRBD1 (6 bases). There are 12 residues in the CDR3. V was clipped by 5 bases and J by 8 bases, with 12 bases between them. CDR3 DNA: TGTGCCAGCAGTGCAGGGGTCGAGGGCTACACCTTC. This codes for CASSAGVEGYTF.

This clonotype has just a few counts. The chain carries TRBV6-5 and TRBJ2-7, with no clear D. Per the germline V gene, CDR1 is MNHEY and CDR2 is SVGAGI. The CDR3 contains 15 residues. V lost 1 base and J 3 bases, leaving 13 bases between the germline ends. The DNA of the CDR3 is TGTGCCAGCAGTTACTATCGCGTGGGCTACTACGAGCAGTACTTC. It encodes CASSYYRVGYYEQYF.

The chain joins TRBV20-1 to TRBJ2-7, with 14 bases fitting TRBD2. The CDR3 has 14 residues. V gave up 6 bases and J gave up 4 bases; unmatched junction bases: 5. The germline V gene encodes CDR1 DFQATT and CDR2 SNEGSKA (reference sequence). The CDR3 sequence is CSATGLAGVYEQYF. The CDR3 DNA follows: TGCAGTGCCACGGGACTAGCGGGAGTATACGAGCAGTACTTC.

This clonotype was found a few times. The chain employs TRBV24-1 and TRBJ2-1, with 9 bases fitting TRBD2. Germline CDR1 reads KGHDR; CDR2 reads SFDVKD. CDR3 length equals 15 residues. J lost 10 bases, V lost 4 bases, and 10 bases had no gene match. Here the CDR3 reads CATSEPGTSSREQFF. CDR3 sequence (DNA): TGTGCCACCAGTGAACCCGGGACTAGCTCGCGCGAGCAGTTCTTC.

In the case of this clonotype: Given a much more abundant clone one base away, this may be a read error. The V and J genes are TRBV7-9 and TRBJ2-3; D gene uncertain. The J call could be wrong; TRBJ1-5 is a better fit for the DNA end. Germline V gene sequence: CDR1 SEHNR, CDR2 FQNEAQ (reference sequence). The CDR3 loop spans 16 amino acids. CDR3 sequence reads: CASSLIGREAPDTQHF. DNA for the CDR3: TGTGCCAGCAGCTTAATCGGGCGGGAGGCCCCGGATACGCAGCATTTT.

This clonotype occurred many times. The V and J genes are TRBV12-3 or TRBV12-4 and TRBJ1-5; maybe TRBD1 (5 bases). The CDR3 contains 15 residues. The V and J ends lost 5 bases and 5 bases respectively, with 16 bases between them. The CDR3, as DNA: TGTGCCAGCAGTCCTGGGGGGTTGGGGGATCAGCCCCAGCATTTT. It codes for CASSPGGLGDQPQHF.

This clonotype was detected many times. The chain combines TRBV7-9 with TRBJ2-1; 10 nucleotides align to TRBD1. CDR1 and CDR2 from the germline V gene are SEHNR and FQNEAQ (reference sequence). The CDR3 has 15 amino acids. V shed 5 bases and J 7 bases; nucleotides not matched to a gene: 8. The CDR3 spells CASSQTGGARNEQFF. The DNA of the CDR3 is TGTGCCAGCAGCCAGACAGGGGGCGCGAGGAATGAGCAGTTCTTC.

This clonotype was found many times. The chain carries TRBV12-3 or TRBV12-4 and TRBJ2-1; no definite D call. This CDR3 is 14 amino acids long. V dropped 3 bases and J dropped 12 bases, with 18 bases sitting between them. CDR3 sequence reads: CASSFSYTEIGQFF. In nucleotides, the CDR3 is TGTGCCAGCAGTTTTTCATACACAGAGATTGGGCAGTTCTTC.

This clonotype was picked up a small number of times. This chain connects TRBV7-9 to TRBJ2-2; D is ambiguous. Germline V gene sequence: CDR1 SEHNR, CDR2 FQNEAQ (reference sequence). With 0 bases removed from V and 0 bases from J, the gap between germline ends came to 8 bases. CDR3 length: 16 amino acids. For the CDR3, the DNA is TGTGCCAGCAGCTTAGCGCCCGGATCGAACACCGGGGAGCTGTTTTTT. This sequence encodes CASSLAPGSNTGELFF.

This clonotype came up many times. Written as DNA, the CDR3 is TGTGCCAGCAGCTTGGATAGGGGGTTATACACCGGGGAGCTGTTTTTT. It specifies CASSLDRGLYTGELFF. This chain links TRBV5-6 with TRBJ2-2, with a possible D match to TRBD1 (6 bases). This CDR3 has 16 residues. Germline loops: CDR1 SGHDT, CDR2 YYEEEE. V was cut by 0 bases and J by 3 bases, with 12 bases left in between.

This clonotype was observed a few times. The V and J genes are TRBV6-5 and TRBJ2-5; 7 bases map to TRBD2. CDR3 length equals 15 residues. Germline values: CDR1 MNHEY, CDR2 SVGAGI. V shed 2 bases, J shed 2 bases, and the junction held 5 bases outside the gene matches. The CDR3 nucleotides read TGTGCCAGCAGTTACGTGGGAGGGGAGCAAGAGACCCAGTACTTC. It translates to CASSYVGGEQETQYF.

The table lists this clonotype with a few counts. The CDR3 here is CASSWTSSQETQYF. For the CDR3, the DNA is TGTGCCAGCAGTTGGACTAGCTCACAAGAGACCCAGTACTTC. The chain employs TRBV6-5 and TRBJ2-5; TRBD2 matches at 8 bases. The V gene's germline CDR1 is MNHEY and CDR2 SVGAGI. Losses at the gene ends were 4 bases for V and 2 bases for J; bases not matched to a gene: 3. The CDR3 sequence is 14 residues long.

This clonotype was picked up many times. V usage is TRBV4-2 and J usage is TRBJ2-7; D assignment may be TRBD1 or TRBD2 (5 bases each). Germline loops: CDR1 LGHNA, CDR2 YNFKEQ. The V end lost 0 bases, the J end lost 5 bases, and 17 bases lay between the germline ends. CDR3 length: 16 residues. The DNA for the CDR3 is TGTGCCAGCAGCCAAGAAGGGACGCAGGAGTGGAACGAGCAGTACTTC. Translated: CASSQEGTQEWNEQYF.

The chain couples TRBV20-1 to TRBJ2-7, with TRBD1 identical over 9 bases. The germline V gene has CDR1 DFQATT and CDR2 SNEGSKA (reference sequence). Trimming removed 6 bases from V and 7 bases from J; junction bases left unmatched: 10. The CDR3 extends over 13 amino acids. The CDR3 here is CSARTGGWGEQYF. The CDR3 DNA reads TGCAGTGCGCGAACAGGGGGCTGGGGGGAGCAGTACTTC.

The genes are TRBV20-1 and TRBJ2-5; D ambiguous. The CDR3 totals 13 residues. The V and J ends lost 5 bases and 0 bases respectively, with 10 bases between them. CDR1 is DFQATT and CDR2 is SNEGSKA in the germline V gene (reference sequence). CDR3 in DNA: TGCAGTGCTGCCCCTTTGTACCAAGAGACCCAGTACTTC. Its protein product is CSAAPLYQETQYF.

The CDR3 loop reads CASSLRTEGPNNEQFF. The CDR3 DNA follows: TGTGCCAGCAGTTTGAGGACAGAAGGACCAAACAATGAGCAGTTCTTC. J is TRBJ2-1 and V is TRBV12-3 or TRBV12-4, with D possibly TRBD1 on 6 matching bases. V was cut by 3 bases and J by 5 bases, with 17 bases left in between. This CDR3 comprises 16 residues.

The chain carries TRBV24-1 and TRBJ2-2; a possible D gene is TRBD1 (5 bases). The CDR3 runs 14 residues. The V end lost 5 bases, the J end lost 1 base, and 7 bases lay between the germline ends. The germline V gene encodes CDR1 KGHDR and CDR2 SFDVKD. CDR3 in amino acids: CATSGTQNTGELFF. As DNA, the CDR3 is TGTGCCACCAGTGGGACACAGAACACCGGGGAGCTGTTTTTT.

The chain joins TRBV28 to TRBJ2-7; 7 bases are shared with TRBD2. CDR1 is MDHEN, CDR2 SYDVKM, per germline. After removal of 5 bases from V and 7 bases from J, the junction contained 2 bases not matched to a gene. The CDR3 runs 11 residues. The CDR3 DNA is TGTGCCAGCAGTGACGGGAGGGAGCAGTACTTC. Amino acid sequence: CASSDGREQYF. The full variable domain, its missing parts supplied by reference TRBV28 and TRBJ2-7, is DVKVTQSSRYLVKRTGEKVFLECVQDMDHENMFWYRQDPGLGLRLIYFSYDVKMKEKGDIPEGYSVSREKKERFSLILESASTNQTSMYLCASSDGREQYFGPGTRLTVT.

This chain joins TRBV2 and TRBJ2-2; tentative D call: TRBD1 (6 bases). The V and J ends lost 3 bases and 4 bases respectively, with 12 bases between them. Germline V gives CDR1 SNHLY, CDR2 FYNNEI. This CDR3 has 15 amino acids. CDR3 in DNA: TGTGCCAGCAGTGACCCACAGGGAAGCACCGGGGAGCTGTTTTTT. This encodes CASSDPQGSTGELFF.

This clonotype occurred many times. V is TRBV29-1 and J is TRBJ2-3, with 7 bases matching TRBD2. V gave up 1 base and J gave up 2 bases; unmatched junction bases: 9. CDR1 is SQVTM, CDR2 ANQGSEA, per germline. The CDR3 is 16 amino acids. The CDR3 sequence: CSVEGVAGGYTDTQYF. The CDR3 DNA is TGCAGCGTTGAAGGGGTAGCGGGCGGGTACACAGATACGCAGTATTTT.

This clonotype was counted only a few times. The rearrangement links TRBV7-9 to TRBJ2-5; D gene uncertain. Per the germline V gene, CDR1 is SEHNR and CDR2 is FQNEAQ (reference sequence). The length of the CDR3 is 13 residues. The V end lost 2 bases, the J end lost 3 bases, and 7 bases lay between the germline ends. CDR3 protein: CASSLSLKETQYF. The CDR3 region has the DNA TGTGCCAGCAGCTTATCGCTTAAAGAGACCCAGTACTTC.

The chain uses TRBV14 and TRBJ2-3, with D perhaps TRBD1 or TRBD2 (5 bases each). This CDR3 is built from 14 residues. Per the germline V gene, CDR1 is SGHDN and CDR2 is FVKESK. With 4 bases removed from V and 9 bases from J, the gap between germline ends came to 17 bases. CDR3 bases: TGTGCCAGCAGCCCCCCGTTGACCGGGACGACGCAGTATTTT. Amino acid sequence: CASSPPLTGTTQYF.

V usage is TRBV6-1 and J usage is TRBJ2-1, with unresolved D. Germline values: CDR1 MNHNS, CDR2 SASEGT. CDR3 length equals 14 residues. V shed 7 bases and J shed 2 bases, with 12 bases lying between them. DNA for the CDR3: TGTGCCAGCAACCCACTGGATACCTACAATGAGCAGTTCTTC. Amino acids: CASNPLDTYNEQFF.

V is TRBV11-2 and J is TRBJ2-5; TRBD2 is a possible D gene (6 bases). Per germline, CDR1 SGHAT and CDR2 FQNNGV. The CDR3 runs to 15 residues. Trimming took 4 bases from V and 1 from J, leaving 13 bases between them. In nucleotides, the CDR3 is TGTGCCAGCAGCTCTATTTGGACTACCCAAGAGACCCAGTACTTC. It yields the protein CASSSIWTTQETQYF.

This clonotype occurred a few times. The J gene is TRBJ2-7, the V gene TRBV5-6; no reliable D call. The CDR3 is made up of 14 amino acids. The V gene's germline CDR1 is SGHDT and CDR2 YYEEEE. Trimming took 9 bases from V and 0 from J, leaving 16 bases between them. CDR3 in amino acids: CATSFQGSSYEQYF. CDR3 nucleotides: TGTGCCACCTCCTTCCAAGGCAGCTCCTACGAGCAGTACTTC.

This clonotype was found a few times. The chain carries TRBV11-2 and TRBJ2-1, with 12 bases identical to TRBD2. Germline CDR1 SGHAT, CDR2 FQNNGV. CDR3 length: 17 amino acids. After removal of 3 bases from V and 9 bases from J, the junction contained 12 bases not matched to a gene. The CDR3 region is CASSFTLAGGPNGEQFF. The CDR3 DNA reads TGTGCCAGCAGCTTCACCCTAGCGGGAGGGCCGAACGGTGAGCAGTTCTTC.

The J gene is TRBJ2-7, the V gene TRBV7-9, with TRBD2 identical over 10 bases. The CDR3 loop spans 16 amino acids. Germline CDR1 SEHNR, CDR2 FQNEAQ (reference sequence). V was pared by 5 bases and J by 2 bases, with 9 bases of the junction left unmatched. The CDR3, as DNA: TGTGCCAGCAGCCCCCCGGGACTAGCGACAACCTACGAGCAGTACTTC. It specifies CASSPPGLATTYEQYF. The variable domain in full, completed from reference TRBV7-9 and TRBJ2-7, reads DTGVSQNPRHKITKRGQNVTFRCDPISEHNRLYWYRQTLGQGPEFLTYFQNEAQLEKSRLLSDRFSAERPKGSFSTLEIQRTEQGDSAMYLCASSPPGLATTYEQYFGPGTRLTVT.